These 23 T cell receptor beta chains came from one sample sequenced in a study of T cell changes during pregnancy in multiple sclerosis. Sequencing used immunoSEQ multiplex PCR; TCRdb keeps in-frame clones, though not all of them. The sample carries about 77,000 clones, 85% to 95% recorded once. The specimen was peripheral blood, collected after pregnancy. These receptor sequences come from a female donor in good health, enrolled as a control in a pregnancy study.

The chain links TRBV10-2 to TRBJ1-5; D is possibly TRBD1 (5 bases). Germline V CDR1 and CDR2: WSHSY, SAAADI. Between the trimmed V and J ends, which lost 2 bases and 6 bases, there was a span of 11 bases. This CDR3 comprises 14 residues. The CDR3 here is CASSEQGRGQPQHF. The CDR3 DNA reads TGCGCCAGCAGTGAGCAGGGAAGGGGTCAGCCCCAGCATTTT.

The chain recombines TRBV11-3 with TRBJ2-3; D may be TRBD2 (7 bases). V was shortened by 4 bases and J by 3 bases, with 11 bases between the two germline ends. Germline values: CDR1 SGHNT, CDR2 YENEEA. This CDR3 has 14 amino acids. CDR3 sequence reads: CASSSGGATDTQYF. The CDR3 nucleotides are TGTGCCAGCAGCTCGGGGGGCGCGACAGATACGCAGTATTTT.

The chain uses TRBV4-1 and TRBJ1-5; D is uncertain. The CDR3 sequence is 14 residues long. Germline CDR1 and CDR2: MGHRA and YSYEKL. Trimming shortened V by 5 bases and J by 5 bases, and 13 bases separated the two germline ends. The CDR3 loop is CASSRQTGDQPQHF. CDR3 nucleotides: TGCGCCAGCAGCAGACAAACGGGAGATCAGCCCCAGCATTTT.

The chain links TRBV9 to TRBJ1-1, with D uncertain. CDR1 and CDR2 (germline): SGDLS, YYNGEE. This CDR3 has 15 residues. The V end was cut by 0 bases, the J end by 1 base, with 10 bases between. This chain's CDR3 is CASSVAGGRNTEAFF. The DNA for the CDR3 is TGTGCCAGCAGCGTAGCCGGCGGGCGGAACACTGAAGCTTTCTTT.

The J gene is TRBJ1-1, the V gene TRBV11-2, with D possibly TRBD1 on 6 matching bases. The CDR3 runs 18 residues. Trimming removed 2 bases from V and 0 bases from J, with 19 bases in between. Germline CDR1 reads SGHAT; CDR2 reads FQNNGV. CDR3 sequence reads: CASSLSFQGWGLNTEAFF. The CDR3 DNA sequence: TGTGCCAGCAGCTTAAGTTTCCAGGGGTGGGGGTTGAACACTGAAGCTTTCTTT. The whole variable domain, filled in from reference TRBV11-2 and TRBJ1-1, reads EAGVAQSPRYKIIEKRQSVAFWCNPISGHATLYWYQQILGQGPKLLIQFQNNGVVDDSQLPKDRFSAERLKGVDSTLKIQPAKLEDSAVYLCASSLSFQGWGLNTEAFFGQGTRLTVV.

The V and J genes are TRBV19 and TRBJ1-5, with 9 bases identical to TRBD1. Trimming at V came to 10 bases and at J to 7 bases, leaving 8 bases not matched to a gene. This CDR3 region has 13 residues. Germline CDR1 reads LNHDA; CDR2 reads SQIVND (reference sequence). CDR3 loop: CATKDRGNQPQHF. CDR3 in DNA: TGTGCCACTAAGGACAGGGGAAACCAGCCCCAGCATTTT.

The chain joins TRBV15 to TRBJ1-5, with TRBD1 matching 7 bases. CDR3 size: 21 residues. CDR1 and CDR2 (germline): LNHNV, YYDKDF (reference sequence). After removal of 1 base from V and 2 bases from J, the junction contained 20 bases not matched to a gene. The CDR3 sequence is CATSRAPLRTGVGWGNQPQHF. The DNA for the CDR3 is TGTGCCACCAGCAGAGCCCCGCTCCGCACAGGGGTGGGATGGGGCAATCAGCCCCAGCATTTT. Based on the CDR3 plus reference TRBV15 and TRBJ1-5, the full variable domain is DAMVIQNPRYQVTQFGKPVTLSCSQTLNHNVMYWYQQKSSQAPKLLFHYYDKDFNNEADTPDNFQSRRPNTSFCFLDIRSPGLGDTAMYLCATSRAPLRTGVGWGNQPQHFGDGTRLSIL.

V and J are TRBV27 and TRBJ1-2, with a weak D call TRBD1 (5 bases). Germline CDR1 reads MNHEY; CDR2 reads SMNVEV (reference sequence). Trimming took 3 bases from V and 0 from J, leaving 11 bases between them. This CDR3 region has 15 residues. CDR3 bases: TGTGCCAGCAGTTTGCAGCACAGGCCTAACTATGGCTACACCTTC. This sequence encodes CASSLQHRPNYGYTF.

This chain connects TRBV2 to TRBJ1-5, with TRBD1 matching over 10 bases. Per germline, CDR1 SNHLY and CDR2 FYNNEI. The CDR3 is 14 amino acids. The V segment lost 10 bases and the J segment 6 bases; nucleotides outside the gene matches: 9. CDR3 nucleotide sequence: TGTGCCACCTCGGGACAGGGGTTCTTTCAGCCCCAGCATTTT. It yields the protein CATSGQGFFQPQHF.

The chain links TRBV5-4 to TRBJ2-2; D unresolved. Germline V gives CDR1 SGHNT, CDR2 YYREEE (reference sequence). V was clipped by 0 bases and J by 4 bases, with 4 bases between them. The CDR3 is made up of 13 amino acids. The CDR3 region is CASSLASTGELFF. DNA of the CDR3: TGTGCCAGCAGCTTGGCGAGCACCGGGGAGCTGTTTTTT.

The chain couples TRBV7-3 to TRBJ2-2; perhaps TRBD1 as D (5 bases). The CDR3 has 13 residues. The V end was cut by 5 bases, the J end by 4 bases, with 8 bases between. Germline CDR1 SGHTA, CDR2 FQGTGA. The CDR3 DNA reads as TGTGCCAGCAGCCTCGACAGCACCGGGGAGCTGTTTTTT. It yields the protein CASSLDSTGELFF. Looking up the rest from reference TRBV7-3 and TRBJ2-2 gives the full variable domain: GAGVSQTPSNKVTEKGKYVELRCDPISGHTALYWYRQSLGQGPEFLIYFQGTGAADDSGLPNDRFFAVRPEGSVSTLKIQRTERGDSAVYLCASSLDSTGELFFGEGSRLTVL.

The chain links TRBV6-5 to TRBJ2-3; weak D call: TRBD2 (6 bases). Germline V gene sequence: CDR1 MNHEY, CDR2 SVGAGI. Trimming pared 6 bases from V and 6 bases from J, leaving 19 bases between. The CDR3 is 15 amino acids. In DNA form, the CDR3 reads TGTGCCAGCAGGCGGGGCTGGACCGCTCTGGATACGCAGTATTTT. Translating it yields CASRRGWTALDTQYF.

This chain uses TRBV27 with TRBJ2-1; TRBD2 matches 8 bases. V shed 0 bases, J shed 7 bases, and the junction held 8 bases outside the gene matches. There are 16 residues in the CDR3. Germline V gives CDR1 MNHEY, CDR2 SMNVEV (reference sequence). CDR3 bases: TGTGCCAGCAGTTTATCGAGAGCGGGAGCATCAAATGAGCAGTTCTTC. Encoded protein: CASSLSRAGASNEQFF.

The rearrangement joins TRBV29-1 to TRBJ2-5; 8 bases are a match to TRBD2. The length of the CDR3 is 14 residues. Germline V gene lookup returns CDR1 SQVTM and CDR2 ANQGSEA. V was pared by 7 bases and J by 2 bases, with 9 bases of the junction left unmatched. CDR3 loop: CSGSGEVGQETQYF. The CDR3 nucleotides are TGCAGCGGTAGCGGGGAAGTGGGGCAAGAGACCCAGTACTTC.

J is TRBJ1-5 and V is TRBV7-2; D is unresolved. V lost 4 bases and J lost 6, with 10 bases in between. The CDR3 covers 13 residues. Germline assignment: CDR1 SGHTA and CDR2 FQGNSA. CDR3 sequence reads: CASSYTHSQPQHF. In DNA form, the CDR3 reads TGTGCCAGCAGCTACACACATTCTCAGCCCCAGCATTTT.

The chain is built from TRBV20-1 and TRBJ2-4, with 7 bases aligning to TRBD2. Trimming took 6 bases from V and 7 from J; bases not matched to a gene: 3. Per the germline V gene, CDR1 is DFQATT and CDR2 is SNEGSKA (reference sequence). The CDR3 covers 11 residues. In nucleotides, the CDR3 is TGCAGTGCCCTGCGGGGGAACATTCAGTACTTC. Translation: CSALRGNIQYF.

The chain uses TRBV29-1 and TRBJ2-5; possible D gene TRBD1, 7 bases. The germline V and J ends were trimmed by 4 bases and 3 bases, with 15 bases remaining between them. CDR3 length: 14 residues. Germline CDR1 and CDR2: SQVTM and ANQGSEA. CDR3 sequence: CSVGRGQPEETQYF. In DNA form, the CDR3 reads TGCAGCGTTGGGAGGGGACAGCCAGAAGAGACCCAGTACTTC.

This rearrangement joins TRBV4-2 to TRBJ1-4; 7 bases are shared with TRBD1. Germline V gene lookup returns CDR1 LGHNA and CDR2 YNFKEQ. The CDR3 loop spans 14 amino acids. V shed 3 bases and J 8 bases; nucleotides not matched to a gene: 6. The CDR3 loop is CASSHREGGEKLFF. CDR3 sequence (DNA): TGTGCCAGCAGCCACCGAGAAGGGGGCGAAAAACTGTTTTTT.

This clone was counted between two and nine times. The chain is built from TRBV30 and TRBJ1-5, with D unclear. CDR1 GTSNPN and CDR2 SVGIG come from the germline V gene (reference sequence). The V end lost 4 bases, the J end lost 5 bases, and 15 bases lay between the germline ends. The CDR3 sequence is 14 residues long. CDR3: CAWTSRVLHQPQHF. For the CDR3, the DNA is TGTGCCTGGACCTCCCGGGTGCTACATCAGCCCCAGCATTTT.

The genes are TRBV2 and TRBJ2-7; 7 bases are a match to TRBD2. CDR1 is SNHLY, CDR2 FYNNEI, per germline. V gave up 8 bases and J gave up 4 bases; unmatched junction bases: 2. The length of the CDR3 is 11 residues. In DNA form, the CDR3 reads TGTGCCAGCGGGGGGGGTTACGAGCAGTACTTC. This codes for CASGGGYEQYF.

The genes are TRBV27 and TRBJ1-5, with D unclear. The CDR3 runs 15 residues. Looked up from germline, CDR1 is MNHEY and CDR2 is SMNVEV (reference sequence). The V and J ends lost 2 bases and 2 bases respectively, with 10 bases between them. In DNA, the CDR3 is TGTGCCAGCAGTTTAGGCGGAGCCCGCAATCAGCCCCAGCATTTT. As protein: CASSLGGARNQPQHF.

The CDR3 region has the DNA TGTGCCAGCAGCTTGGGCACGGCGATAAACTATGGCTACACCTTC. The encoded protein is CASSLGTAINYGYTF. The J gene is TRBJ1-2, the V gene TRBV7-9; D remains unclear. The CDR3 contains 15 residues. The V end was cut by 3 bases, the J end by 2 bases, with 13 bases between. Per the germline V gene, CDR1 is SEHNR and CDR2 is FQNEAQ (reference sequence).

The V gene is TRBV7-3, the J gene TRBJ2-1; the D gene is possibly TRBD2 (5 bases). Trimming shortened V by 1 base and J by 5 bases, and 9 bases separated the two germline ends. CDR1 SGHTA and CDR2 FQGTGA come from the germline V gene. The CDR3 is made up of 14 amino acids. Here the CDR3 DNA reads TGTGCCAGCAGCTTAAGTAGCGCCGACAATGAGCAGTTCTTC. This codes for CASSLSSADNEQFF.